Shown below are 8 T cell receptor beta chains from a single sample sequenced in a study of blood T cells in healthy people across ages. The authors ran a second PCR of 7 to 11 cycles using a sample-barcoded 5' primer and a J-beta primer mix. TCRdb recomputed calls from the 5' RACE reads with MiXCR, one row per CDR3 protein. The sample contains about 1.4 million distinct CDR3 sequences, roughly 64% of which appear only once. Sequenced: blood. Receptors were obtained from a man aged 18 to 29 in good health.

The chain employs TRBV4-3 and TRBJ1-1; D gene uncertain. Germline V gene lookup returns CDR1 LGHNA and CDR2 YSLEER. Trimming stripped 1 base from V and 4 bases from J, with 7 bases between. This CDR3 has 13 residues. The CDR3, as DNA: TGCGCCAGCAGCCAAGGCTTGGTCACTGAAGCTTTCTTT. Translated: CASSQGLVTEAFF.

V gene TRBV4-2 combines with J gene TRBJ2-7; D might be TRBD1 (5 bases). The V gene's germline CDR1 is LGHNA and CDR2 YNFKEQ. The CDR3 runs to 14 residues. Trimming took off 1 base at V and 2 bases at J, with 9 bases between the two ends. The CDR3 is CASSQGGPAYEQYF. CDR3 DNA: TGTGCCAGCAGCCAAGGGGGCCCCGCCTACGAGCAGTACTTC.

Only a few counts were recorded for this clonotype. The CDR3 sequence: CASSYDTVNYGYTF. The CDR3 region has the DNA TGTGCCAGCAGTTACGACACCGTTAACTATGGCTACACCTTC. The genes are TRBV6-5 and TRBJ1-2; no clear D gene. V was trimmed by 2 bases and J by 1 base, leaving 8 bases between them. CDR1 and CDR2 from the germline V gene are MNHEY and SVGAGI. CDR3 length equals 14 residues.

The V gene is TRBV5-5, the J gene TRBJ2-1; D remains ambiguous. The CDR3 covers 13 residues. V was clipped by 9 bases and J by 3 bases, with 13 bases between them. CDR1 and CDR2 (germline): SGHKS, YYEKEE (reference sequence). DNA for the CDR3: TGTGCCACCCGAGCAGCCGTCTACAATGAGCAGTTCTTC. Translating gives CATRAAVYNEQFF.

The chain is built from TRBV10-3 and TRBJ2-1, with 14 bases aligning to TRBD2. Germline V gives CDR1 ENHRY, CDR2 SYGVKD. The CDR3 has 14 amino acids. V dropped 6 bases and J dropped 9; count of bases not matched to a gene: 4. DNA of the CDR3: TGTGCCATCAGAGGACTAGCGGGGGGAGTTGAGCAGTTCTTC. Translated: CAIRGLAGGVEQFF.

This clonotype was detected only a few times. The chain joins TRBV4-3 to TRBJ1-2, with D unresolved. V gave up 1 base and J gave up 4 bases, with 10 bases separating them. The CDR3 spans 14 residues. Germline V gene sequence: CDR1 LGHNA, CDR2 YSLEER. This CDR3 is CASSQGGGPYGYTF. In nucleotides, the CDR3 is TGCGCCAGCAGCCAAGGTGGCGGACCCTATGGCTACACCTTC.

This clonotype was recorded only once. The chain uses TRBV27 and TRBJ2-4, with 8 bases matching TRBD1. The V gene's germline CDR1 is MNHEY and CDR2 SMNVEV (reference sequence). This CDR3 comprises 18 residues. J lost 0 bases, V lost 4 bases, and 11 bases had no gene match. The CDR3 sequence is CASSSWAGTGLAKNIQYF. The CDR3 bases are TGTGCCAGCAGTTCCTGGGCCGGGACAGGACTAGCCAAAAACATTCAGTACTTC.

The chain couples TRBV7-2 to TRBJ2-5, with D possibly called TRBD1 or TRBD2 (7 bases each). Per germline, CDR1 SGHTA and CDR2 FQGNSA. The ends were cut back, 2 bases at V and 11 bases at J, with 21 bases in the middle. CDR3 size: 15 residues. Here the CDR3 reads CASSLHGGTDNEQYF. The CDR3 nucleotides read TGTGCCAGCAGCTTACACGGGGGGACAGACAATGAGCAGTACTTC.